This T cell receptor (beta chain) stems from a study of CD8 T cells in Susac syndrome (dated by TCRdb to between 2018 and 2021). Study-wide context: Of the Susac syndrome patients who were sequenced, about 6 had clinically active disease and roughly eight were in clinical remission. At blood withdrawal, Susac syndrome patients were therapy-naive, treated with corticosteroids (with IVIg additionally given to some), or treated with IVIg alone. Whether CD8+ T cell activation and differentiation in Susac syndrome was antigen driven was tested using repertoire sequencing. What the authors observed across the whole study: The number of individuals in the TCR sequencing and HLA analysis was recognized as being relatively small. In the CD4+ T cell repertoire of Susac syndrome patients, clonal expansion was not detected.

As to this clonotype: Which antigen it targets is not known. No base-level quality is on record; no much larger clone is a single base apart.

High-throughput TCR beta sequencing profiled peripheral blood CD8+ and CD4+ T cells from healthy donors, Susac syndrome patients and multiple sclerosis patients. The Susac syndrome patients fulfilled recently defined diagnostic criteria for definite or probable disease. Bulk CD8+ and CD4+ T cells were purified by magnetic negative isolation, while CD8+ TEMRA cells were enriched using FACS. Blood was collected in EDTA tubes and processed within 24 hours, with PBMCs isolated through density gradient centrifugation. PBMCs intended for TCR sequencing were cryopreserved in liquid nitrogen and thawed later in a water bath at 37 degrees C. Purity of sorted or isolated CD4+, CD8+ and CD8+ TEMRA cells was at least 90%. Looking up the germline V gene yields CDR1 MNHNS and CDR2 SASEGT. Including the terminal cysteine and phenylalanine, the CDR3 comprises 13 residues. The CDR3 DNA has 39 bases and is translated from base 1. The V and J ends are trimmed by 1 base and 7 bases, leaving 10 bases between them.

RNA was extracted using the RNeasy kit, and roughly 0.45 to 1 microgram was reverse transcribed with random hexamers. TCR beta CDR3 regions were amplified with the immunoSEQ multiplex PCR assay covering 54 Vbeta and 13 Jbeta segments. To correct PCR amplification bias, a synthetic template baseline was used for both primer optimization and computational correction. On the study's bioinformatics: Reads were annotated to V, D and J genes per IMGT and analyzed with immunoSEQ Analyzer, keeping only productive sequences. Clonality was computed as one minus Shannon entropy normalized by log2 of the number of productive unique sequences. For each patient and control, public and private clones were evaluated within the 100 most prevalent clones. Susac-specific clones were defined as absent from healthy and MS cohorts, some 1,000 published viral clones and other ImmuneACCESS disease sequences. The public sequencing data were trimmed at Q25 with fastp and processed into clonotypes with MiXCR by TCRdb, which kept only in-frame beta chains. A single entry per CDR3 protein holds the most common genes and DNA from its merged rows. Clone size and V and J calls follow TCRdb, not the original study. In this sample the table shows more than 85,000 distinct CDR3 sequences, 90% to 95% of which occur a single time. Jointly, the top ten make up roughly 0.3% of the sample.

The source of this sequence is a human donor with Susac syndrome. The chain links TRBV6-1 with TRBJ2-5; no D segment can be confidently identified. The sample comprised CD4+ T cells from PBMCs. The CDR3 amino acid sequence is: CASSEVVHGTQYF. The sequence in DNA is TGTGCCAGCAGTGAAGTAGTGCACGGGACCCAGTACTTC.